One and the same sample provided the 20 T cell receptor beta chains below, sequenced in a study of shared clonotypes between healthy human individuals. Naive CD8 cells lacked CD45RO and underwent positive selection for CCR7, leaving out terminally differentiated effector memory CD45RA+ cells. Measured with immunoSEQ multiplex PCR; TCRdb has only the in-frame clones, and not every one. The repertoire includes some 1,900,000 clones, just under 95% of them detected once, and more than 0.9% sits in the top ten. Sequencing was performed on naive CD8+ T cells sorted from blood. These receptors came from a man younger than 35 in good health.

The chain is built from TRBV4-3 and TRBJ1-2; D unclear. The CDR3 spans 16 residues. The ends were cut back, 1 base at V and 0 bases at J, with 12 bases in the middle. Germline V gene lookup returns CDR1 LGHNA and CDR2 YSLEER. This chain's CDR3 is CASSQVAQDPNYGYTF. In nucleotides, the CDR3 is TGCGCCAGCAGCCAAGTGGCCCAGGACCCTAACTATGGCTACACCTTC.

The chain couples TRBV7-8 to TRBJ2-7; D call uncertain. V dropped 3 bases and J dropped 5 bases, with 8 bases sitting between them. Per germline, CDR1 SGHVS and CDR2 FQNEAQ. The CDR3 covers 12 residues. This CDR3 is CASSLRRDEQYF. The CDR3, as DNA: TGTGCCAGCAGCTTGCGTAGGGACGAGCAGTACTTC.

The chain combines TRBV9 with TRBJ1-1, with 7 positions matching TRBD1. The CDR3 totals 16 residues. J lost 3 bases, V lost 3 bases, and 11 bases had no gene match. The V gene's germline CDR1 is SGDLS and CDR2 YYNGEE. In nucleotides, the CDR3 is TGTGCCAGCAGCGCTTCGACAGGGATGAGAGACACTGAAGCTTTCTTT. Amino acids: CASSASTGMRDTEAFF.

About this clone: The same CDR3 can be traced to other DNA sequences in this sample. This chain uses TRBV6-1 with TRBJ2-7, with D tentatively TRBD1 (6 bases). The CDR3 runs 14 residues. V was pared by 5 bases and J by 0 bases, with 11 bases between. The germline V gene encodes CDR1 MNHNS and CDR2 SASEGT. The CDR3 coding sequence is TGTGCCAGCAGTCCAGGGGTCCTCTCCTACGAGCAGTACTTC. Translating it yields CASSPGVLSYEQYF.

This clone was picked up a small number of times. This chain links TRBV7-9 with TRBJ1-2; 7 bases match TRBD1. The CDR3 covers 14 residues. J lost 4 bases, V lost 4 bases, and 6 bases had no gene match. Germline V lookup: CDR1 SEHNR, CDR2 FQNEAQ (reference sequence). The CDR3: CASSSDRSTYGYTF. The DNA for the CDR3 is TGTGCCAGCAGCTCGGACAGGTCGACCTATGGCTACACCTTC.

The rearrangement uses TRBV6-6 and TRBJ1-1; D is unclear. The CDR3 has 15 amino acids. Trimming removed 7 bases at V and 6 bases at J, with 21 bases between. Germline lookup yields CDR1 MNHNY and CDR2 SVGAGI (reference sequence). The CDR3: CASNSRKGRFPEAFF. CDR3 DNA sequence: TGTGCCAGCAACTCCCGTAAAGGTAGATTTCCTGAAGCTTTCTTT.

The gene calls are TRBV5-6 and TRBJ1-3, with D perhaps matching TRBD1 (6 bases). This CDR3 is built from 15 residues. Trimming removed 1 base from V and 5 bases from J, with 13 bases in between. Germline V gene sequence: CDR1 SGHDT, CDR2 YYEEEE. The CDR3 protein is CASSLWGGERNTIYF. CDR3 in DNA: TGTGCCAGCAGCTTGTGGGGGGGCGAGCGAAACACCATATATTTT.

Here the CDR3 DNA reads TGTGCCAGCAGGGGCCCCCGACAGGGCAATCAGCCCCAGCATTTT. This codes for CASRGPRQGNQPQHF. J is TRBJ1-5 and V is TRBV6-1, with D possibly TRBD1 on 6 matching bases. CDR3 length: 15 amino acids. The V gene lost 6 bases and the J gene lost 2 bases, with 14 bases spanning the gap. CDR1 is MNHNS, CDR2 SASEGT, per germline.

In DNA, the CDR3 is TGTGCTAGTGGTCCGGGACTAAATGAGCAGTTCTTC. This sequence encodes CASGPGLNEQFF. V gene TRBV12-5 combines with J gene TRBJ2-1; 7 nucleotides match TRBD2. V trimming: 5 bases; J trimming: 7 bases; junction bases outside the gene matches: 2. The CDR3 is made up of 12 amino acids. Germline values: CDR1 LGHNT, CDR2 FRNRAP.

The chain is built from TRBV7-8 and TRBJ2-2, with D maybe TRBD2 (5 bases). The germline gives CDR1 SGHVS, CDR2 FQNEAQ. CDR3 length: 15 amino acids. The ends were cut back, 8 bases at V and 3 bases at J, with 16 bases in the middle. CDR3 in amino acids: CASGSVEGDTGELFF. CDR3 coding DNA: TGTGCCAGCGGATCAGTCGAGGGAGACACCGGGGAGCTGTTTTTT.

The gene calls are TRBV7-9 and TRBJ2-1; D gene unclear. Trimming left V 11 bases short and J 6 bases short, with 5 bases between. The CDR3 totals 9 residues. Germline V gene data show CDR1 as SEHNR and CDR2 as FQNEAQ (reference sequence). The CDR3 DNA is TGTGCCGTATCCAATGAGCAGTTCTTC. As protein: CAVSNEQFF.

V gene TRBV18 combines with J gene TRBJ2-3; TRBD2 might be the D (5 bases). CDR1 KGHSH and CDR2 LQKENI come from the germline V gene. This CDR3 has 15 residues. The V gene lost 2 bases and the J gene lost 0 bases, with 9 bases spanning the gap. DNA for the CDR3: TGTGCCAGCTCACCAGAAGCGGATAGCACAGATACGCAGTATTTT. Protein product: CASSPEADSTDTQYF.

As concerns this clone: The same CDR3 arises from other DNA sequences in this sample as well. The V and J genes are TRBV6-5 and TRBJ2-5, with D hard to call. Germline-derived CDR1 and CDR2 are MNHEY and SVGAGI. Trimming took 0 bases from V and 0 from J, leaving 8 bases between them. The CDR3 loop spans 15 amino acids. CDR3 sequence (DNA): TGTGCCAGCAGTTACTCGTTGGCGGACCAAGAGACCCAGTACTTC. Its translation is CASSYSLADQETQYF.

This chain joins TRBV6-6 and TRBJ1-5, with a weak D call TRBD1 (6 bases). Trimming left V 5 bases short and J 5 bases short, with 16 bases between. The CDR3 totals 15 residues. The V gene's germline CDR1 is MNHNY and CDR2 SVGAGI (reference sequence). The CDR3 loop reads CASSPGGLGDQPQHF. DNA for the CDR3: TGTGCCAGCAGTCCCGGGGGGCTTGGGGATCAGCCCCAGCATTTT.

V is TRBV4-1 and J is TRBJ2-3; TRBD2 matches 12 bases. Losses at the gene ends were 0 bases for V and 6 bases for J; bases not matched to a gene: 1. The CDR3 covers 15 residues. Germline V gives CDR1 MGHRA, CDR2 YSYEKL. CDR3 residues: CASSQETSGGDTQYF. In DNA, the CDR3 is TGCGCCAGCAGCCAAGAGACTAGCGGGGGTGATACGCAGTATTTT.

The genes are TRBV13 and TRBJ2-3; 10 bases are shared with TRBD2. This CDR3 is built from 16 residues. With V trimmed by 3 bases and J by 1 base, 4 bases remained unmatched. CDR1 is PRHDT and CDR2 is FYEKMQ in the germline V gene (reference sequence). The CDR3 sequence: CASSFQTSGGTDTQYF. The CDR3 DNA sequence: TGTGCCAGCAGCTTTCAAACTAGCGGGGGCACAGATACGCAGTATTTT.

V usage is TRBV2 and J usage is TRBJ2-1; D is perhaps TRBD2 (6 bases). The CDR3 loop spans 15 amino acids. Germline CDR1 SNHLY, CDR2 FYNNEI. Trimming cost V 8 bases and J 0 bases, with 14 bases left between them. The CDR3: CASSYSGNSYNEQFF. As DNA, the CDR3 is TGTGCCAGCTCGTATAGCGGAAACTCCTACAATGAGCAGTTCTTC.

The J gene is TRBJ2-7, the V gene TRBV4-1; D is uncertain. Germline values: CDR1 MGHRA, CDR2 YSYEKL. This CDR3 spans 14 amino acids. V was pared by 0 bases and J by 4 bases, with 10 bases between. The CDR3 is CASSQDGQKYEQYF. The CDR3 DNA reads TGCGCCAGCAGCCAAGATGGGCAGAAGTACGAGCAGTACTTC.

The chain has TRBV4-3 and TRBJ1-5; a weak D match, TRBD1 (6 bases). V was shortened by 0 bases and J by 2 bases, with 14 bases between the two germline ends. The CDR3 is made up of 17 amino acids. Germline values: CDR1 LGHNA, CDR2 YSLEER. The CDR3 protein is CASSQEYGGLGNQPQHF. The CDR3 bases are TGCGCCAGCAGCCAAGAATATGGGGGGCTAGGCAATCAGCCCCAGCATTTT.

The rearrangement uses TRBV27 and TRBJ1-6; D is uncertain. The CDR3 totals 18 residues. Trimming removed 8 bases from V and 0 bases from J, with 20 bases in between. The germline CDR1 and CDR2 sequences are MNHEY and SMNVEV (reference sequence). In DNA form, the CDR3 reads TGTGCCAGCGGCGGGATACCCGGATTGAGCTCCTATAATTCACCCCTCCACTTT. Translation: CASGGIPGLSSYNSPLHF.